This T cell receptor beta chain derives from a study of control samples from healthy donors and cancer patients. The CDR3 runs to 14 residues. Germline CDR1 and CDR2: MNHEY and SVGEGT. J was trimmed by 8 bases and V by 0 bases; bases with no gene match: 0. The method was immunoSEQ multiplex PCR; TCRdb's version includes in-frame clones alone and lacks a portion of them. Found here are about 120,000 clones, 70% to 90% of them singletons; the top ten hold less than 4%. Input material: blood. The chain carries TRBV6-2 or TRBV6-3 and TRBJ2-1, with 11 bases aligning to TRBD2. The clonotype comes from a man in his forties or fifties in good health. CDR3 bases: TGTGCCAGCAGTTACTCGACTAGCGGGGATGAGCAGTTCTTC. Translating gives CASSYSTSGDEQFF.